This passage covers 26 T cell receptor beta chains from one sample sequenced in a study of cytomegalovirus exposure and HLA in healthy donors. Data came from immunoSEQ multiplex PCR; TCRdb stores just in-frame clones and leaves some out. In the table there are around 160,000 clones, over 80% of which are singletons. Sequenced material: PBMCs. The receptors shown here come from a man aged 25 to 40 in good health and CMV-seropositive.

The chain couples TRBV5-4 to TRBJ2-7; the match to TRBD1 covers 7 bases. CDR3 length: 13 residues. The germline V gene has CDR1 SGHNT and CDR2 YYREEE (reference sequence). V lost 4 bases and J lost 3; bases outside the gene matches: 4. CDR3 in amino acids: CASSPTGSYEQYF. The CDR3 DNA is TGTGCCAGCAGCCCGACAGGGAGCTACGAGCAGTACTTC.

The chain recombines TRBV6-5 with TRBJ2-3, with 8 positions matching TRBD1. There are 14 residues in the CDR3. Trimming cost V 6 bases and J 7 bases; bases outside gene matches: 9. Germline CDR1 and CDR2: MNHEY and SVGAGI. The CDR3 DNA is TGTGCCAGCAGGCCGACAGGGGTCCTTAATACGCAGTATTTT. It encodes CASRPTGVLNTQYF.

This clone was counted a few times. The chain is built from TRBV2 and TRBJ2-2, with a weak D call TRBD2 (6 bases). Trimming removed 7 bases at V and 6 bases at J, with 18 bases between. This CDR3 has 15 amino acids. The germline gives CDR1 SNHLY, CDR2 FYNNEI. The CDR3 reads CASTPGDYSPGELFF. The CDR3 nucleotides read TGTGCCAGCACCCCGGGAGACTATTCTCCCGGGGAGCTGTTTTTT. Supplemented by reference TRBV2 and TRBJ2-2, the full variable domain reads EPEVTQTPSHQVTQMGQEVILRCVPISNHLYFYWYRQILGQKVEFLVSFYNNEISEKSEIFDDQFSVERPDGSNFTLKIRSTKLEDSAMYFCASTPGDYSPGELFFGEGSRLTVL.

This clone was counted ten times or more. The gene calls are TRBV5-4 and TRBJ2-7; D might be TRBD1 (6 bases). There are 14 residues in the CDR3. The V gene's germline CDR1 is SGHNT and CDR2 YYREEE (reference sequence). Trimming shortened V by 0 bases and J by 5 bases, and 12 bases separated the two germline ends. CDR3 in amino acids: CASSLEQGSDEQYF. The CDR3 nucleotides are TGTGCCAGCAGCTTGGAGCAGGGGAGCGACGAGCAGTACTTC.

This clone appeared a few times. This sequence joins TRBV7-2 and TRBJ1-6, with 10 bases that match TRBD1. Losses at the gene ends were 5 bases for V and 10 bases for J; bases not matched to a gene: 5. The germline V gene has CDR1 SGHTA and CDR2 FQGNSA. This CDR3 comprises 14 residues. CDR3 in amino acids: CASSVRQGASPLHF. CDR3 nucleotides: TGTGCCAGCAGCGTTAGACAGGGGGCCTCACCCCTCCACTTT.

J is TRBJ2-7 and V is TRBV5-1; TRBD2 matches 8 bases. Germline assignment: CDR1 SGHRS and CDR2 YFSETQ. This CDR3 has 13 residues. The DNA of the CDR3 is TGCGCAGGGATCGGGGGGGGGACGTACGAGCAGTACTTC. Translating gives CAGIGGGTYEQYF.

The chain employs TRBV9 and TRBJ2-1; D not certain. Germline CDR1 is SGDLS and CDR2 is YYNGEE. The ends were cut back, 5 bases at V and 0 bases at J, with 6 bases in the middle. The CDR3 covers 13 residues. CDR3 in DNA: TGTGCCAGCAGACTTAGCTCCTACAATGAGCAGTTCTTC. Protein sequence: CASRLSSYNEQFF.

This clone showed up just a few times. V gene TRBV5-1 combines with J gene TRBJ2-7, with 11 bases identical to TRBD1. CDR3 length equals 15 residues. The germline V gene encodes CDR1 SGHRS and CDR2 YFSETQ. V was pared by 0 bases and J by 6 bases, with 5 bases of the junction left unmatched. The CDR3 DNA reads as TGCGCCAGCAGCTTGGAAGGGACAGGGGGGACCGAGCAGTACTTC. Translation gives CASSLEGTGGTEQYF.

This clone was recorded only once. The chain employs TRBV5-1 and TRBJ1-1; D possibly corresponds to TRBD1 (5 bases). Germline V gives CDR1 SGHRS, CDR2 YFSETQ. V was cut by 5 bases and J by 4 bases, with 18 bases left in between. The length of the CDR3 is 15 residues. CDR3: CASSNDGGMTTEAFF. In nucleotides, the CDR3 is TGCGCCAGCAGTAATGACGGGGGTATGACCACTGAAGCTTTCTTT.

This chain joins TRBV25-1 and TRBJ2-3; D is perhaps TRBD1 (6 bases). The V end was cut by 1 base, the J end by 0 bases, with 11 bases between. The CDR3 runs 16 residues. Germline CDR1 is MGHDK and CDR2 is SYGVNS. In nucleotides, the CDR3 is TGTGCCAGCAGTGAATTTCGAGGGGGAAGCACAGATACGCAGTATTTT. Protein product: CASSEFRGGSTDTQYF.

There are a few counts of this clone. This sequence joins TRBV5-6 and TRBJ1-6, with unresolved D. Germline V gene data show CDR1 as SGHDT and CDR2 as YYEEEE. V shed 4 bases and J shed 13 bases, with 15 bases lying between them. The CDR3 totals 13 residues. As DNA, the CDR3 is TGTGCCAGCAGCGGATACCGGGATTTGCCCCTCCACTTT. Protein product: CASSGYRDLPLHF.

The chain employs TRBV4-2 and TRBJ2-2; a possible D gene is TRBD2 (5 bases). Germline values: CDR1 LGHNA, CDR2 YNFKEQ. CDR3 length equals 15 residues. With 5 bases removed from V and 3 bases from J, the gap between germline ends came to 13 bases. As DNA, the CDR3 is TGTGCCAGCAGCTCCTCGGACTTTTACACCGGGGAGCTGTTTTTT. It translates to CASSSSDFYTGELFF.

The chain links TRBV6-6 to TRBJ1-2; D is perhaps TRBD1 (5 bases). The CDR3 spans 13 residues. V shed 11 bases and J shed 4 bases, with 17 bases lying between them. Germline V gives CDR1 MNHNY, CDR2 SVGAGI (reference sequence). The DNA of the CDR3 is TGTGCCGGGTTTACTCTGCAGGGCTATGGCTACACCTTC. Protein product: CAGFTLQGYGYTF.

The gene calls are TRBV4-2 and TRBJ1-1; D is uncertain. The germline V gene has CDR1 LGHNA and CDR2 YNFKEQ. This CDR3 is 16 amino acids long. Trimming removed 4 bases at V and 3 bases at J, with 18 bases between. The CDR3 loop is CASSPRAGRGDTEAFF. The DNA for the CDR3 is TGTGCCAGCAGCCCGAGGGCCGGGCGCGGGGACACTGAAGCTTTCTTT.

The chain has TRBV6-5 and TRBJ1-5; tentative D call: TRBD1 (5 bases). The CDR3 length is 16 residues. Trimming stripped 0 bases from V and 6 bases from J, with 15 bases between. Germline V lookup: CDR1 MNHEY, CDR2 SVGAGI. CDR3 DNA: TGTGCCAGCAGTTACTCGTTTCAGGGTTCAGGTCAGCCCCAGCATTTT. Its translation is CASSYSFQGSGQPQHF.

There are a few counts of this clone. This chain joins TRBV7-2 and TRBJ1-6; D not resolved. The CDR3 loop spans 15 amino acids. The V gene lost 5 bases and the J gene lost 7 bases, with 15 bases spanning the gap. In germline, CDR1 is SGHTA, CDR2 FQGNSA. The CDR3 loop is CASSLIRARNSPLHF. The CDR3 DNA reads TGTGCCAGCAGCCTGATCCGTGCCAGGAATTCACCCCTCCACTTT.

Comment on this clone: Other DNA sequences in this specimen translate into the identical CDR3. This chain links TRBV4-1 with TRBJ2-7; 9 nucleotides line up with TRBD1. The V and J ends lost 1 base and 1 base, in that order; junction bases with no gene match: 2. CDR3 length equals 15 residues. Germline V gives CDR1 MGHRA, CDR2 YSYEKL. CDR3 loop: CASSQAGTGSYEQYF. CDR3 nucleotide sequence: TGCGCCAGCAGCCAAGCCGGGACAGGGTCCTACGAGCAGTACTTC.

The CDR3 loop reads CASSQATGGTDTQYF. DNA of the CDR3: TGCGCCAGCAGCCAGGCAACAGGGGGCACAGATACGCAGTATTTT. This chain connects TRBV4-1 to TRBJ2-3; TRBD1 aligns across 7 bases. V was pared by 3 bases and J by 1 base, with 4 bases of the junction left unmatched. This CDR3 region has 15 residues. CDR1 is MGHRA and CDR2 is YSYEKL in the germline V gene.

In its sample, this clone was seen a few times. The J gene is TRBJ2-7, the V gene TRBV2; TRBD1 aligns across 8 bases. Trimming took 6 bases from V and 4 from J; bases not matched to a gene: 8. The CDR3 covers 14 residues. Germline V gene lookup returns CDR1 SNHLY and CDR2 FYNNEI. CDR3 sequence: CASSADRVKYEQYF. The CDR3 coding sequence is TGTGCCAGCAGCGCGGACAGGGTTAAGTACGAGCAGTACTTC.

The genes are TRBV7-2 and TRBJ2-3; possible D gene TRBD2, 7 bases. The germline V and J ends were trimmed by 5 bases and 5 bases, with 17 bases remaining between them. This CDR3 contains 15 residues. Germline CDR1 reads SGHTA; CDR2 reads FQGNSA. This CDR3 reads CASSARGAGEDTQYF. For the CDR3, the DNA is TGTGCCAGCAGCGCCCGGGGGGCGGGTGAAGATACGCAGTATTTT.

The rearrangement joins TRBV7-2 to TRBJ2-7, with 7 bases aligning to TRBD2. V was clipped by 5 bases and J by 2 bases; unmatched bases: 9. CDR3 length equals 15 residues. Germline V gene sequence: CDR1 SGHTA, CDR2 FQGNSA. This CDR3 is CASSGAGQDPYEQYF. The CDR3 DNA reads TGTGCCAGCAGCGGAGCGGGGCAGGACCCCTACGAGCAGTACTTC.

The chain links TRBV5-4 to TRBJ2-3, with TRBD2 matching over 11 bases. The CDR3 runs to 18 residues. Looked up from germline, CDR1 is SGHNT and CDR2 is YYREEE (reference sequence). The trim removed 4 bases at V and 2 bases at J, leaving 12 bases unmatched. The DNA of the CDR3 is TGTGCCAGCAGCGGGGGGGCCCTAGCGGGGGGCGACACAGATACGCAGTATTTT. Protein: CASSGGALAGGDTDTQYF. The full variable domain, with the rest looked up from reference TRBV5-4 and TRBJ2-3, is ETGVTQSPTHLIKTRGQQVTLRCSSQSGHNTVSWYQQALGQGPQFIFQYYREEENGRGNFPPRFSGLQFPNYSSELNVNALELDDSALYLCASSGGALAGGDTDTQYFGPGTRLTVL.

The V call is TRBV27, the J call TRBJ2-3, with TRBD2 as a possible D gene (5 bases). Trimming took 3 bases from V and 3 from J, leaving 10 bases between them. This CDR3 comprises 14 residues. CDR1 and CDR2 from the germline V gene are MNHEY and SMNVEV (reference sequence). The CDR3 DNA reads TGTGCCAGCAGTTTGTATACGGGAACAGATACGCAGTATTTT. The encoded protein is CASSLYTGTDTQYF.

This clone was picked up one time. The V and J genes are TRBV4-2 and TRBJ2-1; 7 bases map to TRBD2. With 6 bases clipped from V and 14 bases from J, the junction kept 10 bases outside the gene matches. The CDR3 is 12 amino acids. CDR1 is LGHNA and CDR2 is YNFKEQ in the germline V gene. CDR3 DNA sequence: TGTGCCAGCAGATCCGAGTTCGGGGGGAAGTTCTTC. Translated, it gives CASRSEFGGKFF.

This rearrangement joins TRBV10-3 to TRBJ1-2; D possibly corresponds to TRBD1 (6 bases). The CDR3 sequence is 14 residues long. V gave up 6 bases and J gave up 5 bases, with 16 bases separating them. Germline values: CDR1 ENHRY, CDR2 SYGVKD. The CDR3 spells CAISDAGRGYGYTF. CDR3 DNA: TGTGCCATCAGCGATGCCGGCAGGGGTTATGGCTACACCTTC.

The genes are TRBV6-5 and TRBJ1-5, with 7 nucleotides matching TRBD1. Losses at the gene ends were 6 bases for V and 3 bases for J; bases not matched to a gene: 8. CDR1 is MNHEY, CDR2 SVGAGI, per germline. This CDR3 has 15 residues. CDR3 in DNA: TGTGCCAGCAGCCGTACCGGGACAGACAATCAGCCCCAGCATTTT. Encoded protein: CASSRTGTDNQPQHF.